This T cell receptor (beta chain) was found in a study of post-analysis software for immune sequencing data. About the study: Several disease courses (relapsing-remitting, secondary progressive and progressive-relapsing) of multiple sclerosis were included.

Study observations and caveats: The study found TRBV5-6, TRBV5-1 and TRBV20-1 among about 5 TRBV segments more frequent in patients than controls. Patients with multiple sclerosis recorded significantly lower normalized Chao1 diversity than controls, the study found. Clustering by F measure revealed strong co-clustering among samples prepared together in one batch.

Concerning this clonotype itself: Its antigen is not identified.

The TCR beta cDNA libraries contained unique molecular identifiers. The T cell input of roughly 0.95 to 10 million gave around 450,000 cDNA molecules. MiXCR, applied by TCRdb to the PCR reads, yields one record per CDR3 protein. The sample lists roughly 730,000 distinct CDR3 sequences, 30% seen once, with 0.55% to 0.65% in the top ten. CDR3 size: 14 residues. Germline CDR1 is SGHNT and CDR2 is YENEEA. The V and J ends lost 2 bases and 2 bases respectively, with 8 bases between them. The sample comprised blood. This clonotype was sampled from a girl aged 5-17 years with multiple sclerosis. V usage is TRBV11-3 and J usage is TRBJ2-3; D remains ambiguous. CDR3 DNA sequence: TGTGCCAGCAGCTTATCGCGTGACACAGATACGCAGTATTTT. It specifies CASSLSRDTDTQYF. The full variable domain, rest sourced from reference TRBV11-3 and TRBJ2-3, is EAGVVQSPRYKIIEKKQPVAFWCNPISGHNTLYWYLQNLGQGPELLIRYENEEAVDDSQLPKDRFSAERLKGVDSTLKIQPAELGDSAVYLCASSLSRDTDTQYFGPGTRLTVL.